A single T cell receptor beta chain is shown here with its context. Its target is unknown. Germline V gene sequence: CDR1 SGHAT, CDR2 FQDESV (reference sequence). The CDR3 extends over 15 amino acids. V was pared by 5 bases and J by 3 bases, with 8 bases of the junction left unmatched. The sample comes from a study of cytomegalovirus exposure and HLA in healthy donors. The PCR employed 60 Vbeta primers together with 13 Jbeta primers. Sequencing was performed with immunoSEQ multiplex PCR; in TCRdb, only in-frame clones are kept and a portion is missing. Of around 140,000 clones in the sample, around 80% were seen once. Study outcomes and limitations: Testing in vitro showed a few CMV-associated chains specific for CMV antigens. There was a cluster of highly shared sequence variants that was likely a sequencing artifact. TCR beta V segments were, for the most part, productive about 90% or about 30% of the time in an earlier analysis. Later on, an analysis showed TCR association rates differing by HLA locus, with DRB1 the most and HLA-C the fewest.

The source material was PBMCs. The chain couples TRBV11-1 to TRBJ2-7; 9 bases agree with TRBD2. The receptor comes from a man aged 40-55 years in good health and CMV-seropositive. This CDR3 is CASSPGLASFYEQYF. The CDR3 coding sequence is TGTGCCAGCAGCCCCGGACTAGCGTCATTCTACGAGCAGTACTTC.